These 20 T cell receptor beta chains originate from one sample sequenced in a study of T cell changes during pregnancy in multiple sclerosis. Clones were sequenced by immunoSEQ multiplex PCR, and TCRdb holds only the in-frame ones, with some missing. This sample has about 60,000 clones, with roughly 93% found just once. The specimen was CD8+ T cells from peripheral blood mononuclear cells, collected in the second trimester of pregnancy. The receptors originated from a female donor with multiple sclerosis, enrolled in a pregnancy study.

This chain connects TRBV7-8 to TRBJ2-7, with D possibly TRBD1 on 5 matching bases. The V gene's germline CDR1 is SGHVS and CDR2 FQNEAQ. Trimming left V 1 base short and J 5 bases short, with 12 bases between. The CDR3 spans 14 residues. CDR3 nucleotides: TGTGCCAGCAGCTTAGTGGTCAGGGTCCACGAGCAGTACTTC. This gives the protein CASSLVVRVHEQYF.

CDR3 sequence reads: CASSGTGGDYGYTF. Here the CDR3 DNA reads TGCGCCAGCAGCGGAACAGGGGGCGACTATGGCTACACCTTC. The chain has TRBV5-1 and TRBJ1-2, with 9 bases identical to TRBD1. V lost 4 bases, J lost 3 bases, and 4 bases stayed unmatched. CDR1 is SGHRS, CDR2 YFSETQ, per germline. The CDR3 is 14 amino acids. The full variable domain, rest sourced from reference TRBV5-1 and TRBJ1-2, is KAGVTQTPRYLIKTRGQQVTLSCSPISGHRSVSWYQQTPGQGLQFLFEYFSETQRNKGNFPGRFSGRQFSNSRSEMNVSTLELGDSALYLCASSGTGGDYGYTFGSGTRLTVV.

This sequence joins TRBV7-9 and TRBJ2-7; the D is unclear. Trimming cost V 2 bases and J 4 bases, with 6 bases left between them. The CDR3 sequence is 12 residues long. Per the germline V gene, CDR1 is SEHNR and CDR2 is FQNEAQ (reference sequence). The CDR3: CASSLFGYEQYF. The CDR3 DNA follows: TGTGCCAGCAGCTTATTCGGTTACGAGCAGTACTTC.

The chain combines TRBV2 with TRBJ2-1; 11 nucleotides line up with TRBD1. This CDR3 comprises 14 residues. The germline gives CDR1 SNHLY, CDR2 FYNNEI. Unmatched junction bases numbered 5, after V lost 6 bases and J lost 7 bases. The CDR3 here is CASSLGQGGNEQFF. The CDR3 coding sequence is TGTGCCAGCAGCTTGGGACAGGGGGGGAATGAGCAGTTCTTC.

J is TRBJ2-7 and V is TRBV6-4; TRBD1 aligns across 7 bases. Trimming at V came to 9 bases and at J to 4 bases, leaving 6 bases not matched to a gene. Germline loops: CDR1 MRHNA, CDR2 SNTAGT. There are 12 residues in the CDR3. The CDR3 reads CASRDRLYEQYF. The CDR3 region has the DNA TGTGCCAGTCGGGACAGATTATACGAGCAGTACTTC.

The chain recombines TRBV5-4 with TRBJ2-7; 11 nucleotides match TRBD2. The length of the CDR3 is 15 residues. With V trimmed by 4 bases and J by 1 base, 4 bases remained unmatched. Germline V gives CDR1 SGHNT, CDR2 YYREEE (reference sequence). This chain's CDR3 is CASSPLAGESYEQYF. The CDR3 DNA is TGTGCCAGCAGCCCACTAGCGGGGGAATCCTACGAGCAGTACTTC.

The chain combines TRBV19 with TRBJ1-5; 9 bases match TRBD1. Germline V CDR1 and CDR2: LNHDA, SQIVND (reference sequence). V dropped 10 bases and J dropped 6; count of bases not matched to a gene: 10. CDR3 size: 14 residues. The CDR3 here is CATGDRESGQPQHF. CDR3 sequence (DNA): TGTGCCACTGGGGACAGGGAGTCCGGTCAGCCCCAGCATTTT.

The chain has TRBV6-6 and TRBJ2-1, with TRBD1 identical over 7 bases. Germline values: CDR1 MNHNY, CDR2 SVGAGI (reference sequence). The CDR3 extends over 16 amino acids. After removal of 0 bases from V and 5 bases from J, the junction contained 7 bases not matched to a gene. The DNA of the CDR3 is TGTGCCAGCAGTTACTCGATAGGGGGCCCCGACAATGAGCAGTTCTTC. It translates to CASSYSIGGPDNEQFF.

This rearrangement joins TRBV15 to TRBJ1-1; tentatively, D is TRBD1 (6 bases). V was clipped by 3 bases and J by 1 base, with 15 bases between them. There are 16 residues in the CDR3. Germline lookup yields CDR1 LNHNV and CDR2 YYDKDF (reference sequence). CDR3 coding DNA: TGTGCCACCAGCAGCCTTGAGGGGGACCCGAACACTGAAGCTTTCTTT. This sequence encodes CATSSLEGDPNTEAFF.

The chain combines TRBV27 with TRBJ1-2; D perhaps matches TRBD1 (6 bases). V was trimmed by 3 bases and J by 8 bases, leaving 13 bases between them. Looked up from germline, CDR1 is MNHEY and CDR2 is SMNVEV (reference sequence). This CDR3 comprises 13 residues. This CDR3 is CASSLTGSRGYTF. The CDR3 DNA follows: TGTGCCAGCAGTTTGACAGGTAGCAGGGGCTACACCTTC.

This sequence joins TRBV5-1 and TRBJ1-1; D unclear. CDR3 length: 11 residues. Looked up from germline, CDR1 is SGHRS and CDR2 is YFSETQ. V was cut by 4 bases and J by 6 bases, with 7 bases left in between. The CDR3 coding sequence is TGCGCCAGCAGCGCCTCGGCTGAAGCTTTCTTT. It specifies CASSASAEAFF.

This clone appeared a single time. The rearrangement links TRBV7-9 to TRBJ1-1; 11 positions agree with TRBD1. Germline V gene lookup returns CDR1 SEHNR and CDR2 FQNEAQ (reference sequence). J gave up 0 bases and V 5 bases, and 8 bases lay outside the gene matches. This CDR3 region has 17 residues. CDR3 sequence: CASSPGTGGRMNTEAFF. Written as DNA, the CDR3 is TGTGCCAGCAGCCCCGGGACAGGGGGTCGCATGAACACTGAAGCTTTCTTT.

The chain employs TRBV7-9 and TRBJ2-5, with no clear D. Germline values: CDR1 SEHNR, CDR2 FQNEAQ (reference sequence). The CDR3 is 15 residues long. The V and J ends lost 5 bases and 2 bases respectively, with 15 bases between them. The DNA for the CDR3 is TGTGCCAGCAGCCTAGGTCCCAGGTATCAAGAGACCCAGTACTTC. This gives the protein CASSLGPRYQETQYF.

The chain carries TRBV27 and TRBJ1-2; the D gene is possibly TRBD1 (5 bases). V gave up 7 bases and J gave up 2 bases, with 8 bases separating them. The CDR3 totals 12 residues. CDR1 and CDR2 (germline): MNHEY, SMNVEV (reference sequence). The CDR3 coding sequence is TGTGCCAGCAAAAACAGGAACTATGGCTACACCTTC. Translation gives CASKNRNYGYTF.

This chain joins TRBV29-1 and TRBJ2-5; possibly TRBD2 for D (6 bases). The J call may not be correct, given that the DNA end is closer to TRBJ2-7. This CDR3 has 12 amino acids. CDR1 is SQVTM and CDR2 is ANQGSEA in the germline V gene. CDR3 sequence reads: CSVGEAAYEQYF. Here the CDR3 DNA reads TGCAGCGTTGGGGAGGCGGCCTACGAGCAGTACTTC.

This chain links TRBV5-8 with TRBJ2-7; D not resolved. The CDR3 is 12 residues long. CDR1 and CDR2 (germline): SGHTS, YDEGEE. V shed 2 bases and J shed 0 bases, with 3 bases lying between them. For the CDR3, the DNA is TGTGCCAGCAGCTTTATCTCCTACGAGCAGTACTTC. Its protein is CASSFISYEQYF.

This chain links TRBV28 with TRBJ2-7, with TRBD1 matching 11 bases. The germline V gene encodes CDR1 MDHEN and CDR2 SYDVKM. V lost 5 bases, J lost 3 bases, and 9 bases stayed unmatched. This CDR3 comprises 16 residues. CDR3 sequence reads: CASSPQPGTGGYEQYF. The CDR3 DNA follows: TGTGCCAGCAGTCCTCAACCAGGGACAGGGGGCTACGAGCAGTACTTC.

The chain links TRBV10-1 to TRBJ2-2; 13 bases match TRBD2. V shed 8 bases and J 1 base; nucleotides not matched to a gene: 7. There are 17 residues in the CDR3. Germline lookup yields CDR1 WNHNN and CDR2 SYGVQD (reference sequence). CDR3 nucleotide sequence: TGCGCCAGCGCACCGGGACTAGCGGGGATGAACACCGGGGAGCTGTTTTTT. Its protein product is CASAPGLAGMNTGELFF.

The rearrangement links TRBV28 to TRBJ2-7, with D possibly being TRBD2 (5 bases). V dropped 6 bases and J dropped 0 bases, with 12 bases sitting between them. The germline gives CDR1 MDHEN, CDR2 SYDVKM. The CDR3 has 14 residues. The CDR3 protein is CASSPLEGSYEQYF. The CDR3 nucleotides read TGTGCCAGCAGCCCCCTCGAGGGCTCCTACGAGCAGTACTTC.

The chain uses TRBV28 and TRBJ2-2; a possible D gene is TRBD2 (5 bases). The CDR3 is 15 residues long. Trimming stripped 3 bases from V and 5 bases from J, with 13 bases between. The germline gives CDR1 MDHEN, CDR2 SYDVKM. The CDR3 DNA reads TGTGCCAGCAGTTTTCGCGAGGGAAGGACCGGGGAGCTGTTTTTT. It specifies CASSFREGRTGELFF.